This is a list of T cell receptor beta chains from one sample in a study of tumor-infiltrating lymphocytes in primary liver carcinoma. TCRdb reanalysed the multiplex PCR reads using MiXCR and keeps one entry per CDR3 protein. The sample lists 100,000 to 150,000 distinct CDR3 sequences; 64% were seen once. Sequencing was done on a sample of liver tumor tissue from sampling region 3. The origin of the receptors is a woman in her sixties with primary liver carcinoma and hepatitis B virus infection. Both conserved end residues are part of each CDR3. A D gene is named only where the DNA matches it firmly. Only part of the rows carry a size: once, few, many, or a class if the clone is expanded.

NA TRBJ2-3 15 TRBV29-1 NA TGTAGCGTTGAAGCTTGGGGCCGGGGTAAAGATACGCAGTATTTT CSVEAWGRGKDTQYF
TRBD1 TRBJ2-7 14 TRBV11-2 NA TGCGCCAGCAGCTTGGGACAGACCTACTACGAGCAGTACTTC CASSLGQTYYEQYF
NA TRBJ2-2 15 TRBV11-2 NA NA CASSLKASFGGGAVF
TRBD2 TRBJ2-4 14 TRBV5-5 many TGTGCCAGCAGTCCGGGACTAGCGGGACGGGGTCAGTACTTC CASSPGLAGRGQYF
NA TRBJ2-5 17 TRBV11-2 NA TGTGCCAGCAGCTCTGAAGGGAGAGTCTGGGGGGCAACGACCCAGTACTTC CASSSEGRVWGATTQYF
NA TRBJ1-6 12 TRBV11-2 NA TGTGGCAGCAGCATAGCAGGGCAAACCCGCCACTTT CGSSIAGQTRHF
NA TRBJ2-1 13 TRBV5-4 NA TGTGCCAGCAGCTTGTGGGGGAGGAATGAGCGGTTCTTC CASSLWGRNERFF
NA TRBJ1-3 16 TRBV6-2/TRBV6-3 NA TGTCCCAGCAGCCGCCAGGATATGCGCTCCGGAGACACCATATATTTT CPSSRQDMRSGDTIYF
NA TRBJ2-7 16 TRBV28 many TGTGCCAGCAGACTAACCGGGACGGCTGTTTTTTACGAGCAGTACTTC CASRLTGTAVFYEQYF
NA TRBJ2-7 16 TRBV5-5 many TGTGCCAGCAGCCGCGGACAGCCCGCTCTCTATGGGGAGCAGTACTTC CASSRGQPALYGEQYF
TRBD1 TRBJ1-2 17 TRBV5-1 many TGCGCCAGCAGCACCCAAACAGGGGCCTCGGCTAACTATGGCTACACCTTC CASSTQTGASANYGYTF
NA TRBJ2-7 11 TRBV6-1 many TGTGCCAGCAGTGAAGTCAGGGCGGTTTACTTC CASSEVRAVYF
TRBD2 TRBJ2-2 17 TRBV4-2 many TGTGCCAGCAGCCAAGAGTCCCAGCGGGGCGCGACCGGGGAGCTGTTTTTT CASSQESQRGATGELFF
NA TRBJ1-1 14 TRBV5-1 NA TGCGCCAGCAGCCCCGATAGAATGAACACTGAAGCTTTCTTT CASSPDRMNTEAFF
NA TRBJ1-1 12 TRBV28 NA TGTGCCAGCCAGGATCCGAACACTGAAGCTCTCTTT CASQDPNTEALF
TRBD2 TRBJ2-1 15 TRBV10-1 NA TGCGCCAGCAGTGAGTCGACTAGCGGGTACAATGAGCAGTTCTTC CASSESTSGYNEQFF
NA TRBJ2-3 14 TRBV11-2 NA TGTGCCAGCAGGTTAGACGGGGAGATCGATGCGCAGTATTTT CASRLDGEIDAQYF
NA TRBJ2-3 16 TRBV24-1 NA TGTGCTACCAGTGATGGGGTCGGGGGAAGCACAGATAGGCAGTATTTT CATSDGVGGSTDRQYF
NA TRBJ2-5 14 TRBV11-2 NA TGTGCCAGCAGCCCTTTGAACGGCCAGGAGACCCAGTACTTC CASSPLNGQETQYF
NA TRBJ2-3 15 TRBV11-3 NA TGTGCCAGCGGCCGAACCAGCGGGACAACTGATGCGCAGTATTTT CASGRTSGTTDAQYF
NA TRBJ2-5 16 TRBV5-1 NA TGCGCCAGCAGGGGCGGGACGCAGGGATACCAAGAGACCCAGTACTTC CASRGGTQGYQETQYF
TRBD2 TRBJ2-2 16 TRBV4-1 NA TGCGCCAGCAGCCTTGGGACTAGCGGGAGCTCCAGGGAGCTGTTTTTT CASSLGTSGSSRELFF
NA TRBJ1-3 15 TRBV14 many TGTGCCAGCAGCCCTGCTGTGAGCTCTGGAAACACCATATATTTT CASSPAVSSGNTIYF
NA TRBJ2-6 16 TRBV5-1 NA TGCGCCAGCAGCTTTGGACAGATCTCTGGGGCCAACGTCCTGACTTTC CASSFGQISGANVLTF
NA TRBJ2-5 11 TRBV11-2 medium-sized TGTGCCAGCAGCTTAGTTGAGACCCAGTACTTC CASSLVETQYF
NA TRBJ2-2 15 TRBV12-3/TRBV12-4 NA TGTGCCAGCAGTTTGTCGGGACCCCGGGCCGGGGTGCTGTTTTTT CASSLSGPRAGVLFF
NA TRBJ2-3 15 TRBV7-3 NA TGTGCCAGCATGTGGGGCCATGGTGTGACAGATACGCAGTATTTT CASMWGHGVTDTQYF
NA TRBJ2-2 17 TRBV11-1 NA TGTGTCAGCAGCGCCCGACCATTCCTAGTCAACACCGGGGAGCTGTTTTTT CVSSARPFLVNTGELFF
TRBD1 TRBJ2-2 15 TRBV2 few TGTGCCAGCAAAACTGGGACAGGGGGCGCCGGGGAGCTGTTTTTT CASKTGTGGAGELFF
NA TRBJ2-3 16 TRBV5-1 NA TGCGCCAGCATCTTGAGGCAGGGAGATAGCACATATACGCAGTATTTT CASILRQGDSTYTQYF
NA TRBJ2-2 13 TRBV12-3/TRBV12-4 NA TGTGTCAGCAGCAGACAGATCACCGGGGAGCTGTTTTTT CVSSRQITGELFF
NA TRBJ2-2 13 TRBV12-3/TRBV12-4 many TGTGCCAGCAGTTCGACATCCACCGGGGAGCTGTTTTTT CASSSTSTGELFF